This T cell receptor (beta chain) stems from a study of blood T cells in healthy people across ages. The second PCR ran 7 to 11 cycles with a sample-barcoded 5' primer and J-beta primers. TCRdb redid the calling of the 5' RACE reads with MiXCR, one entry per CDR3 protein. Altogether 500,000 to 650,000 distinct CDR3 sequences are present, about 27% being singletons, with the ten largest covering over 3.5%. V lost 0 bases and J lost 0, with 9 bases in between. Germline CDR1 reads LGHNA; CDR2 reads YSLEER. The CDR3 consists of 15 residues. This clonotype was seen a few times. The same sample was also studied in work on T cells of mothers and their children.

The chain combines TRBV4-3 with TRBJ2-7; D is possibly TRBD1 (6 bases). The clonotype was recovered from a boy between 2 and 15 years old in good health. Sequencing used blood. The CDR3 region has the DNA TGCGCCAGCAGCCAAGAGCAACAGGGCTCCTACGAGCAGTACTTC. Protein sequence: CASSQEQQGSYEQYF.